These 16 T cell receptor beta chains were sequenced from one sample in a study of radiotherapy plus CTLA-4 blockade in lung cancer. Repertoires were generated with immunoSEQ multiplex PCR, while TCRdb's copy carries only in-frame clones and drops some. This table has 85,000 to 95,000 clones, approximately 80% appearing once. The source was peripheral blood, collected from a patient treated with radiotherapy plus ipilimumab. Receptors were obtained from a human donor with non-small cell lung cancer that progressed on radiotherapy plus ipilimumab.

The chain has TRBV9 and TRBJ2-1; 10 bases line up with TRBD2. The germline V gene encodes CDR1 SGDLS and CDR2 YYNGEE. V gave up 0 bases and J gave up 7 bases; unmatched junction bases: 4. This CDR3 is built from 15 residues. The CDR3 coding sequence is TGTGCCAGCAGCGTAGCAACTAGCGGGAAGAATGAGCAGTTCTTC. It is translated as CASSVATSGKNEQFF.

The rearrangement uses TRBV27 and TRBJ2-5; D may be TRBD2 (6 bases). Germline V CDR1 and CDR2: MNHEY, SMNVEV (reference sequence). The CDR3 extends over 14 amino acids. V lost 11 bases, J lost 1 base, and 17 bases lay in between. The CDR3 reads CAPAPMRGQETQYF. The CDR3 nucleotides read TGTGCCCCGGCTCCGATGCGGGGCCAAGAGACCCAGTACTTC.

The chain recombines TRBV28 with TRBJ2-7; weak D call: TRBD2 (5 bases). There are 16 residues in the CDR3. Per the germline V gene, CDR1 is MDHEN and CDR2 is SYDVKM. Trimming took 6 bases from V and 3 from J, leaving 21 bases between them. The CDR3 loop is CASSPIRGRWGYEQYF. CDR3 sequence (DNA): TGTGCCAGCAGCCCCATCAGAGGGCGGTGGGGCTACGAGCAGTACTTC.

The CDR3 loop is CASRFSGIYNEQFF. CDR3 coding DNA: TGTGCCAGCAGATTTAGCGGGATCTACAATGAGCAGTTCTTC. The V call is TRBV27, the J call TRBJ2-1, with 8 positions matching TRBD2. After removal of 6 bases from V and 3 bases from J, the junction contained 4 bases not matched to a gene. The CDR3 length is 14 residues. CDR1 and CDR2 (germline): MNHEY, SMNVEV (reference sequence).

This clone turned up a few times. The J gene is TRBJ2-1, the V gene TRBV7-9, with D possibly TRBD1 on 5 matching bases. Germline V gives CDR1 SEHNR, CDR2 FQNEAQ (reference sequence). CDR3 length: 19 amino acids. V lost 5 bases, J lost 4 bases, and 27 bases lay in between. CDR3 loop: CASSAKSQGGSFMYNEQFF. DNA for the CDR3: TGTGCCAGCAGCGCAAAGTCGCAGGGCGGTTCCTTTATGTACAATGAGCAGTTCTTC.

The chain has TRBV7-9 and TRBJ2-5; no definite D call. V was cut by 6 bases and J by 8 bases, with 19 bases left in between. The CDR3 consists of 14 residues. Germline CDR1 is SEHNR and CDR2 is FQNEAQ (reference sequence). CDR3 amino acids: CASSIKSLPATQYF. For the CDR3, the DNA is TGTGCCAGCAGTATAAAATCTCTACCGGCAACCCAGTACTTC.

This chain joins TRBV7-2 and TRBJ2-5, with D maybe TRBD2 (6 bases). Germline V lookup: CDR1 SGHTA, CDR2 FQGNSA. With 5 bases removed from V and 6 bases from J, the gap between germline ends came to 16 bases. This CDR3 region has 14 residues. The CDR3 DNA reads as TGTGCCAGCAGCCAAATGACTAGGTCCCAGACCCAGTACTTC. Translating it yields CASSQMTRSQTQYF.

Note on this clone: The DNA is omitted, as the CDR3 cannot be located on it reliably, and the CDR3 follows TCRdb's listing. CDR3 residues: CASSVASGREKLFF. V is TRBV9 and J is TRBJ1-4. Germline CDR1 and CDR2: SGDLS and YYNGEE. The CDR3 adds up to 14 amino acids, both ends counted.

The chain has TRBV7-9 and TRBJ2-1; D gene uncertain. The V gene's germline CDR1 is SEHNR and CDR2 FQNEAQ (reference sequence). CDR3 length equals 12 residues. V was trimmed by 1 base and J by 9 bases, leaving 7 bases between them. The CDR3 here is CASSLGGIEQFF. For the CDR3, the DNA is TGTGCCAGCAGCTTAGGCGGTATTGAGCAGTTCTTC.

This rearrangement joins TRBV5-1 to TRBJ2-7; TRBD1 is a possible D gene (5 bases). V lost 4 bases and J 4 bases, leaving 18 bases between the germline ends. Germline-derived CDR1 and CDR2 are SGHRS and YFSETQ. CDR3 length: 15 residues. The CDR3 loop is CASSPLQGGAYEQYF. In DNA, the CDR3 is TGCGCCAGCAGCCCCCTCCAGGGCGGTGCGTACGAGCAGTACTTC.

The chain uses TRBV11-2 and TRBJ2-7; TRBD2 matches 7 bases. Germline CDR1 is SGHAT and CDR2 is FQNNGV. This CDR3 has 14 residues. With V trimmed by 5 bases and J by 1 base, 5 bases remained unmatched. CDR3 nucleotides: TGTGCCAGCAGCGACCCTAGCGGTTCCTACGAGCAGTACTTC. It yields the protein CASSDPSGSYEQYF.

The chain recombines TRBV4-1 with TRBJ2-7, with unresolved D. The CDR3 has 14 amino acids. The germline V gene encodes CDR1 MGHRA and CDR2 YSYEKL. V lost 7 bases and J 2 bases, leaving 15 bases between the germline ends. The CDR3 here is CASTLDGFTYEQYV. Written as DNA, the CDR3 is TGCGCCAGCACCCTGGACGGATTCACCTACGAGCAGTACGTC.

In this sample, this clone turned up once. The sample carries other DNA sequences with the same CDR3. The chain joins TRBV2 to TRBJ2-7; 11 positions agree with TRBD1. Germline V lookup: CDR1 SNHLY, CDR2 FYNNEI. The junction had 4 bases not matched to a gene; V was cut back by 8 bases and J by 4 bases. The CDR3 runs 13 residues. The CDR3: CASGGTGGYEQYV. Written as DNA, the CDR3 is TGTGCCAGCGGCGGGACAGGGGGGTACGAGCAGTACGTC.

In this sample, this clone turned up a few times. The chain carries TRBV11-2 and TRBJ1-5; 7 nucleotides align to TRBD1. This CDR3 has 13 residues. V trimming: 4 bases; J trimming: 5 bases; junction bases outside the gene matches: 2. Germline CDR1 SGHAT, CDR2 FQNNGV. As DNA, the CDR3 is TGTGCCAGCAGCTACGGACAGGATCAGCCCCAGCATTTT. Protein sequence: CASSYGQDQPQHF.

J is TRBJ2-7 and V is TRBV6-5; 13 bases fit TRBD2. After removal of 5 bases from V and 7 bases from J, the junction contained 5 bases not matched to a gene. The CDR3 sequence is 14 residues long. Germline values: CDR1 MNHEY, CDR2 SVGAGI. The CDR3, as DNA: TGTGCCAGCAGTAGGACTAGCGGGAGTGATGAGCAGTACTTC. Protein: CASSRTSGSDEQYF.

The rearrangement joins TRBV6-5 to TRBJ2-1, with 11 bases identical to TRBD1. CDR1 MNHEY and CDR2 SVGAGI come from the germline V gene. Trimming at V came to 0 bases and at J to 6 bases, leaving 1 base not matched to a gene. The CDR3 contains 15 residues. The CDR3 loop is CASSYSGTGGNEQFF. The CDR3 DNA sequence: TGTGCCAGCAGTTACTCGGGGACAGGGGGCAATGAGCAGTTCTTC.